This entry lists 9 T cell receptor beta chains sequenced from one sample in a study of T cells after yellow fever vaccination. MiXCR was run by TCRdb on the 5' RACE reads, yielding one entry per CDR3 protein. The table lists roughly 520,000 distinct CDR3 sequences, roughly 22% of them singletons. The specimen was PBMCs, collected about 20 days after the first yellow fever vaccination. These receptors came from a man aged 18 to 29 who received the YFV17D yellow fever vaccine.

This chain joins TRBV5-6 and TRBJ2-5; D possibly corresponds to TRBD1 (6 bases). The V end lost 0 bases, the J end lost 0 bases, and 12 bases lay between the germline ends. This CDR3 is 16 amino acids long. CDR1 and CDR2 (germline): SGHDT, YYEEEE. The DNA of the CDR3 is TGTGCCAGCAGCTTGGAGGGGGAACCGTACCAAGAGACCCAGTACTTC. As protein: CASSLEGEPYQETQYF. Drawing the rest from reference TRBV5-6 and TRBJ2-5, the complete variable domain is DAGVTQSPTHLIKTRGQQVTLRCSPKSGHDTVSWYQQALGQGPQFIFQYYEEEERQRGNFPDRFSGHQFPNYSSELNVNALLLGDSALYLCASSLEGEPYQETQYFGPGTRLLVL.

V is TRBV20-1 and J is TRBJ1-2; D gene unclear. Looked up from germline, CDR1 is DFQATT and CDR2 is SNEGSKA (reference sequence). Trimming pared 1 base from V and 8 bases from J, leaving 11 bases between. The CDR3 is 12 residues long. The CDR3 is CSARVTSGGYTF. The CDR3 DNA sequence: TGCAGTGCTAGAGTAACCTCGGGCGGCTACACCTTC.

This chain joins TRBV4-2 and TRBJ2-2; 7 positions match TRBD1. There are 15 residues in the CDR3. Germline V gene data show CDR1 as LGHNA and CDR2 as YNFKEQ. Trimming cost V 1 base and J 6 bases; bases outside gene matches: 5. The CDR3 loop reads CASSQGHRGAGELFF. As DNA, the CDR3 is TGTGCCAGCAGCCAAGGTCACAGGGGCGCCGGGGAGCTGTTTTTT.

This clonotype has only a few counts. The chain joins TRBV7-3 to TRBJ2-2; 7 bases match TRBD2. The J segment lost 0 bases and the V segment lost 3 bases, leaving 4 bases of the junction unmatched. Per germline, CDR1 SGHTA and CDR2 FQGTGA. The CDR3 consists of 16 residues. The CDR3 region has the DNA TGTGCCAGCAGCTTCGCCGGGACTACGAACACCGGGGAGCTGTTTTTT. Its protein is CASSFAGTTNTGELFF.

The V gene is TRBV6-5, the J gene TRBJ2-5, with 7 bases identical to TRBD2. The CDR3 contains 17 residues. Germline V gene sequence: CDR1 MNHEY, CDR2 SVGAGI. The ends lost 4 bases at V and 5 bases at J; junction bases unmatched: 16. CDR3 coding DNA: TGTGCCAGCAGTTTCCCAGCGGGGCAAACCTTAGGGGAGACCCAGTACTTC. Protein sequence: CASSFPAGQTLGETQYF.

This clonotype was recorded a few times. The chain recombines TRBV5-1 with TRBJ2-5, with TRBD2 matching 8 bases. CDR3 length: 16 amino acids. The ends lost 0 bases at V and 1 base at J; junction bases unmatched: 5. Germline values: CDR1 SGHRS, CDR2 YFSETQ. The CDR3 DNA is TGCGCCAGCAGCTTGGTCACTAGCGGCCTCCAAGAGACCCAGTACTTC. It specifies CASSLVTSGLQETQYF.

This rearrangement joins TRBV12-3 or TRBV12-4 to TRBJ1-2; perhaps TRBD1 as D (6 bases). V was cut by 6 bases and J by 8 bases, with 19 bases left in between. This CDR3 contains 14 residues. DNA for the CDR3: TGTGCCAGCAGCCTCGCTAACAGGGCTCAAGGCTACACCTTC. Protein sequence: CASSLANRAQGYTF.

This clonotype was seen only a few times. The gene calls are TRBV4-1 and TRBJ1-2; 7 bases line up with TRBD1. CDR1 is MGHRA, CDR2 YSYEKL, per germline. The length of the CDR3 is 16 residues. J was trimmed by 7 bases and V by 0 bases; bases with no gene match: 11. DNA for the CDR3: TGCGCCAGCAGCCAAGAAGGGACAGCCTTTGGCCGTGGCTACACCTTC. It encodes CASSQEGTAFGRGYTF.

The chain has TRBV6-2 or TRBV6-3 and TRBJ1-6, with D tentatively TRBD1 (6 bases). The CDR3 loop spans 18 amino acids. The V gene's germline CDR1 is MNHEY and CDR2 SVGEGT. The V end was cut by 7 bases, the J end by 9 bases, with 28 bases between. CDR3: CASNTDRNGLRRTSPLHF. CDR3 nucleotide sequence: TGTGCCAGCAATACAGACAGGAATGGGTTACGTCGGACTTCACCCCTCCACTTT.